This is a list of T cell receptor beta chains from one sample in a study of blood T cell repertoires in COVID-19. Data came from immunoSEQ multiplex PCR; TCRdb stores just in-frame clones and leaves some out. The table lists over 120,000 clones, about nine tenths of them singletons. The sequencing input was PBMCs or T cells enriched from blood (not recorded which). The source is a man aged 50 to 60 who had recovered from COVID-19. CDR3s leave out the opening cysteine and the closing phenylalanine or tryptophan. A D gene is named only where the DNA matches it firmly.

NA | TRBJ1-1 | 10 | TRBV19 | ASSSDSLEAF
TRBD1 | TRBJ1-2 | 11 | TRBV6-6 | ASSQGDLYGYT
TRBD2 | TRBJ2-1 | 14 | TRBV7-2 | ASSSQRASGYNEQF
TRBD1 | TRBJ2-2 | 15 | TRBV5-4 | ASSLGLVGQGAGELF
NA | TRBJ2-7 | 11 | TRBV2 | ASMGLNPYEQY
NA | TRBJ2-3 | 13 | TRBV5-1 | ASSLSGGSTDTQY
TRBD1 | TRBJ2-1 | 10 | TRBV11-1 | ASIDRGNEQF
TRBD1 | TRBJ2-3 | 13 | TRBV7-3 | ASSSGTGRTDTQY
TRBD1 | TRBJ2-7 | 14 | TRBV10-3 | AISDPGQGASYEQY
NA | TRBJ1-3 | 13 | TRBV7-9 | ASSFLQSSGNTIY
NA | TRBJ2-7 | 11 | TRBV27 | ASSEAPIYEQY
TRBD2 | TRBJ2-3 | 14 | TRBV6-1 | ASSGQLAVSTDTQY
TRBD1 | TRBJ2-5 | 11 | TRBV7-8 | ASSRQGSETQY
NA | TRBJ2-3 | 10 | TRBV9 | ASSPAGDTQY
NA | TRBJ2-2 | 13 | TRBV9 | ASSSQGPNTGELF
TRBD2 | TRBJ2-1 | 16 | TRBV7-2 | ASSLVPLSGSPYNEQF
NA | TRBJ2-7 | 12 | TRBV3-1/TRBV3-2 | ASSHPPVTNEQY
TRBD1 | TRBJ1-1 | 14 | TRBV7-2 | ASSGMAGGPGTEAF
TRBD2 | TRBJ2-1 | 11 | TRBV30 | AWGLAGGNEQF
NA | TRBJ2-7 | 12 | TRBV3-1/TRBV3-2 | ASGPYRASYEQY
TRBD1 | TRBJ1-2 | 12 | TRBV5-4 | ASSPQRGGDGYT
TRBD2 | TRBJ2-3 | 17 | TRBV3-1/TRBV3-2 | ASSQRTSGELWGTDTQY
NA | TRBJ1-4 | 10 | TRBV12-5 | ASGLYLEKLF
NA | TRBJ1-3 | 13 | TRBV28 | ASSLYRSSGNTIY
TRBD1 | TRBJ1-2 | 12 | TRBV6-1 | ASREGQGVYGYT
TRBD1 | TRBJ1-2 | 10 | TRBV29-1 | SVLGQNYGYT
NA | TRBJ1-2 | 11 | TRBV27 | ASSLTGGYGYT
TRBD1 | TRBJ2-5 | 10 | TRBV29-1 | SGRQGQETQY
TRBD1 | TRBJ2-7 | 13 | TRBV18 | ASSPDRGKTYEQY
NA | TRBJ2-2 | 12 | TRBV19 | ASSMVGGAGELF
NA | TRBJ1-2 | 12 | TRBV5-1 | ASSLGSENYGYT
NA | TRBJ1-5 | 16 | TRBV10-3 | AINNRRTERNSNQPQH
NA | TRBJ1-3 | 12 | TRBV30 | AWSPVAAGNTIY
TRBD2 | TRBJ2-1 | 13 | TRBV4-3 | ASSQQTSGRGRQF
TRBD1 | TRBJ1-1 | 12 | TRBV7-9 | ASSLEGARTEAF
NA | TRBJ2-2 | 13 | TRBV5-1 | ASSLWQGNTGELF
TRBD2 | TRBJ2-7 | 14 | TRBV3-1/TRBV3-2 | ASSQGGTSGSHEQY
NA | TRBJ2-6 | 17 | TRBV6-2/TRBV6-3 | ASSSFKTGHISGANVLT
NA | TRBJ2-1 | 14 | TRBV5-4 | ASSLVGRGADNEQF
NA | TRBJ1-6 | 13 | TRBV7-2 | ASSLRTFSDSPLH
NA | TRBJ2-2 | 13 | TRBV28 | ASSFTSANTGELF
TRBD1 | TRBJ1-5 | 13 | TRBV28 | ASSLSGGGSQPQH
NA | TRBJ1-6 | 13 | TRBV3-1/TRBV3-2 | ASSQWQRLRSPLH
NA | TRBJ1-5 | 12 | TRBV6-4 | ASRGGRINQPQH
NA | TRBJ1-5 | 11 | TRBV27 | ASSFVLNQPQH
TRBD2 | TRBJ2-3 | 13 | TRBV19 | ASSIIAGGTDTQY
NA | TRBJ2-2 | 14 | TRBV5-1 | ASSVNRGTVTGELF
TRBD1 | TRBJ1-1 | 13 | TRBV5-6 | ASSRMDRGTAEAF
TRBD1 | TRBJ1-4 | 13 | TRBV7-2 | ASSLSGTGGDKLF
NA | TRBJ1-6 | 10 | TRBV2 | ASNGGFSPLH
NA | TRBJ1-2 | 12 | TRBV7-2 | AITRGSSNYGYT
NA | TRBJ2-2 | 12 | TRBV3-1/TRBV3-2 | ASSQGEFTGELF
NA | TRBJ1-1 | 12 | TRBV7-2 | ASSWKRGGTEAF
NA | TRBJ1-6 | 13 | TRBV9 | ASSVEGGNNSPLH
NA | TRBJ2-7 | 13 | TRBV30 | AWSIFGGRTNEQY
NA | TRBJ1-4 | 13 | TRBV15 | ATSIKRATNEKLF
NA | TRBJ1-2 | 12 | TRBV5-6 | ASSSGQRNYGYT